The 13 T cell receptor beta chains given below trace back to one sample, sequenced in a study of CD8 T cells in Susac syndrome. When the RNA was reverse transcribed, random hexamers were used with an input of about 0.5 to 1 ug. TCRdb reprocessed the immunoSEQ multiplex PCR reads with MiXCR, giving one entry per CDR3 protein. The table lists some 26,000 distinct CDR3 sequences, less than 95% of them singletons. Sequenced input: CD8+ T cells from PBMCs. These TCRs come from a human donor in good health.

The chain employs TRBV7-2 and TRBJ2-1; the D is unclear. Germline assignment: CDR1 SGHTA and CDR2 FQGNSA. V was shortened by 5 bases and J by 8 bases, with 16 bases between the two germline ends. This CDR3 has 14 residues. CDR3 sequence reads: CASSPLVGGDEQFF. CDR3 nucleotides: TGTGCCAGCAGCCCCCTAGTAGGTGGTGATGAGCAGTTCTTC.

This sequence joins TRBV6-1 and TRBJ2-1; 11 positions agree with TRBD2. CDR1 is MNHNS, CDR2 SASEGT, per germline. Losses at the gene ends were 4 bases for V and 4 bases for J; bases not matched to a gene: 3. The CDR3 loop spans 15 amino acids. The CDR3 nucleotides read TGTGCCAGCAGTGGGTCTAGCGGGGGGTACAATGAGCAGTTCTTC. Translation: CASSGSSGGYNEQFF.

The genes are TRBV27 and TRBJ2-2; 7 nucleotides align to TRBD2. Germline assignment: CDR1 MNHEY and CDR2 SMNVEV (reference sequence). The CDR3 has 15 amino acids. With V trimmed by 4 bases and J by 4 bases, 6 bases remained unmatched. The CDR3 region has the DNA TGTGCCAGCAGTTGGGGCGGGGGTTTCACCGGGGAGCTGTTTTTT. Protein sequence: CASSWGGGFTGELFF.

The chain joins TRBV29-1 to TRBJ2-7; 10 nucleotides agree with TRBD1. V was pared by 7 bases and J by 0 bases, with 9 bases of the junction left unmatched. CDR3 length equals 15 residues. Germline CDR1 and CDR2: SQVTM and ANQGSEA. CDR3 nucleotides: TGCAGCGCTTTTGGGACAGGGGACTTCTCCTACGAGCAGTACTTC. The encoded protein is CSAFGTGDFSYEQYF.

V gene TRBV6-2 or TRBV6-3 combines with J gene TRBJ2-1; D might be TRBD2 (6 bases). Deletions cut 7 bases from V and 5 bases from J, with 15 bases between. Per the germline V gene, CDR1 is MNHEY and CDR2 is SVGEGT. The CDR3 has 14 amino acids. The CDR3 protein is CASKFSGTHNEQFF. DNA of the CDR3: TGTGCCAGCAAGTTTAGCGGTACTCACAATGAGCAGTTCTTC.

This chain connects TRBV11-2 to TRBJ2-2; 8 bases fit TRBD1. This CDR3 region has 15 residues. The trim removed 4 bases at V and 5 bases at J, leaving 6 bases unmatched. Germline V CDR1 and CDR2: SGHAT, FQNNGV. CDR3 nucleotide sequence: TGTGCCAGCAGCTCCTGGACAGGGAGGACCGGGGAGCTGTTTTTT. Translated: CASSSWTGRTGELFF.

In this sample, this clonotype turned up once. The chain links TRBV6-2 or TRBV6-3 to TRBJ1-1; D uncertain. V lost 0 bases and J lost 8, with 4 bases in between. Germline CDR1 is MNHEY and CDR2 is SVGEGT. The CDR3 length is 11 residues. CDR3: CASSYSQEAFF. The CDR3 DNA is TGTGCCAGCAGTTACTCACAGGAAGCTTTCTTT.

The rearrangement joins TRBV6-1 to TRBJ2-3; D may correspond to TRBD1 or TRBD2 (6 bases each). The CDR3 has 15 amino acids. V lost 2 bases and J 0 bases, leaving 9 bases between the germline ends. Germline V lookup: CDR1 MNHNS, CDR2 SASEGT. The CDR3 reads CASSEQGTSTDTQYF. CDR3 bases: TGTGCCAGCAGTGAACAGGGGACTAGCACAGATACGCAGTATTTT.

The chain couples TRBV7-2 to TRBJ1-6; D might be TRBD1 (5 bases). V dropped 1 base and J dropped 10 bases, with 14 bases sitting between them. Germline V CDR1 and CDR2: SGHTA, FQGNSA. CDR3 length: 15 amino acids. This CDR3 is CASSLVGGTGSPLHF. The CDR3 DNA is TGTGCCAGCAGCTTAGTGGGGGGAACGGGATCACCCCTCCACTTT.

The chain has TRBV24-1 and TRBJ2-2; no clear D gene. The CDR3 covers 13 residues. Trimming cost V 1 base and J 6 bases, with 5 bases left between them. From germline, CDR1 is KGHDR and CDR2 SFDVKD. CDR3: CATSDFEAGELFF. CDR3 DNA sequence: TGTGCCACCAGTGATTTCGAGGCCGGGGAGCTGTTTTTT.

Notes on this clonotype: The junction departs from germline at one end; a sequencing error may be responsible. The gene calls are TRBV27 and TRBJ2-1; 7 nucleotides match TRBD2. Germline CDR1 and CDR2: MNHEY and SMNVEV (reference sequence). The CDR3 length is 15 residues. The CDR3 DNA reads as TGTGCCAGCAGTTTTAAGAGCGGGGTTTACAGTGAGCAGTTCTTC. This codes for CASSFKSGVYSEQFF.

The CDR3 loop is CSARDSSGGAVETQYF. The CDR3 region has the DNA TGCAGTGCTAGAGATTCTAGCGGGGGTGCCGTTGAGACCCAGTACTTC. The rearrangement links TRBV20-1 to TRBJ2-5, with 10 bases that match TRBD2. The CDR3 has 16 amino acids. With 0 bases clipped from V and 5 bases from J, the junction kept 9 bases outside the gene matches. The V gene's germline CDR1 is DFQATT and CDR2 SNEGSKA (reference sequence).

A few counts support this clonotype. The V gene is TRBV7-9, the J gene TRBJ2-7, with 9 bases identical to TRBD1. The CDR3 runs 14 residues. V trimming: 5 bases; J trimming: 2 bases; junction bases outside the gene matches: 4. Germline V gives CDR1 SEHNR, CDR2 FQNEAQ (reference sequence). Here the CDR3 DNA reads TGTGCCAGCAGCCCGGGACAGGGACCCTACGAGCAGTACTTC. Translation gives CASSPGQGPYEQYF.